A single sample gave rise to the 14 T cell receptor beta chains below, sequenced in a study of blood T cell repertoires in COVID-19. TCRdb's copy holds only in-frame clones and misses some; the assay was immunoSEQ multiplex PCR. Of 250,000 to 300,000 clones listed, 81% are singletons. Sequencing was done on a sample of peripheral blood. The source of these receptors is a woman aged 55-69 years with active or convalescent COVID-19.

The rearrangement joins TRBV21-1 to TRBJ2-1; the table's D call, TRBD1, has no DNA check behind it. TRBV21-1 is flagged as a pseudogene. The CDR3 consists of 16 residues. For the CDR3, the DNA is TGTGCCAGCAGCAAAGTGGGGACAGGGGAGTCTGATGAGCAGTTCTTC. It is translated as CASSKVGTGESDEQFF.

V and J are TRBV19 and TRBJ2-3; TRBD2 agrees at 8 bases. Unmatched junction bases numbered 6, after V lost 2 bases and J lost 2 bases. Looked up from germline, CDR1 is LNHDA and CDR2 is SQIVND (reference sequence). The length of the CDR3 is 16 residues. In DNA form, the CDR3 reads TGTGCCAGTAGTATATCGAGCGGGGGAACCACAGATACGCAGTATTTT. As protein: CASSISSGGTTDTQYF.

Comment on this clone: The same CDR3 arises from other DNA sequences in this sample as well. The rearrangement links TRBV12-3 or TRBV12-4 to TRBJ1-2, with 8 bases that match TRBD1. The CDR3 is made up of 13 amino acids. V shed 5 bases and J 4 bases; nucleotides not matched to a gene: 3. The CDR3 coding sequence is TGTGCCAGCAGTCTCGGACAGGGCTATGGCTACACCTTC. It translates to CASSLGQGYGYTF.

The chain links TRBV19 to TRBJ2-2; the D gene is possibly TRBD2 (5 bases). Germline-derived CDR1 and CDR2 are LNHDA and SQIVND (reference sequence). V lost 9 bases and J 0 bases, leaving 11 bases between the germline ends. This CDR3 has 14 residues. The CDR3: CASRRGPNTGELFF. The CDR3 DNA is TGTGCCAGCCGAAGAGGGCCGAACACCGGGGAGCTGTTTTTT.

This chain joins TRBV19 and TRBJ1-2, with D possibly TRBD1 on 6 matching bases. The CDR3 spans 11 residues. The germline V gene encodes CDR1 LNHDA and CDR2 SQIVND (reference sequence). With 10 bases removed from V and 6 bases from J, the gap between germline ends came to 12 bases. CDR3 sequence reads: CATAGTNGYTF. The CDR3 DNA is TGTGCCACCGCCGGGACAAATGGCTACACCTTC.

V and J are TRBV2 and TRBJ1-1, with D perhaps matching TRBD1 (5 bases). This CDR3 region has 12 residues. The germline gives CDR1 SNHLY, CDR2 FYNNEI. Trimming took 6 bases from V and 4 from J, leaving 9 bases between them. In DNA, the CDR3 is TGTGCCAGCAGGGGGCTTCGCACTGAAGCTTTCTTT. Protein product: CASRGLRTEAFF.

This clone appeared a single time. This rearrangement joins TRBV7-9 to TRBJ2-3; 8 bases match TRBD2. Germline V lookup: CDR1 SEHNR, CDR2 FQNEAQ (reference sequence). The CDR3 sequence is 16 residues long. Losses at the gene ends were 5 bases for V and 2 bases for J; bases not matched to a gene: 9. CDR3 sequence (DNA): TGTGCCAGCAGCCCACCCGGACTAGCTTACACAGATACGCAGTATTTT. This codes for CASSPPGLAYTDTQYF.

As concerns this clone: The same CDR3 is also encoded by other DNA sequences in this sample. The gene calls are TRBV3-1 (or the pseudogene TRBV3-2) and TRBJ1-2, with 7 positions matching TRBD1. Germline V gene sequence: CDR1 LGHDT, CDR2 YNNKEL (reference sequence). Trimming at V came to 4 bases and at J to 3 bases, leaving 2 bases not matched to a gene. This CDR3 is 13 amino acids long. CDR3 DNA sequence: TGTGCCAGCAGCCCTACAGGGGACTATGGCTACACCTTC. Translation: CASSPTGDYGYTF.

This chain links TRBV5-1 with TRBJ2-1; 7 bases map to TRBD1. With 2 bases clipped from V and 7 bases from J, the junction kept 6 bases outside the gene matches. CDR1 and CDR2 from the germline V gene are SGHRS and YFSETQ. The CDR3 consists of 14 residues. In nucleotides, the CDR3 is TGCGCCAGCAGCTTAGACAGGGTTCAGAATGAGCAGTTCTTC. Amino acid sequence: CASSLDRVQNEQFF.

V is TRBV2 and J is TRBJ1-2, with D unclear. The V end lost 2 bases, the J end lost 4 bases, and 14 bases lay between the germline ends. This CDR3 spans 15 amino acids. From germline, CDR1 is SNHLY and CDR2 FYNNEI. The DNA of the CDR3 is TGTGCCAGCAGTGAACGCGCGGGGTTAATCTATGGCTACACCTTC. Protein product: CASSERAGLIYGYTF. Together with reference TRBV2 and TRBJ1-2, the CDR3 gives the full variable domain: EPEVTQTPSHQVTQMGQEVILRCVPISNHLYFYWYRQILGQKVEFLVSFYNNEISEKSEIFDDQFSVERPDGSNFTLKIRSTKLEDSAMYFCASSERAGLIYGYTFGSGTRLTVV.

The rearrangement joins TRBV4-3 to TRBJ1-6; D is undetermined. The V end lost 1 base, the J end lost 10 bases, and 11 bases lay between the germline ends. The CDR3 has 14 amino acids. Per germline, CDR1 LGHNA and CDR2 YSLEER. CDR3 in amino acids: CASSQGADGSPLHF. CDR3 DNA: TGCGCCAGCAGCCAAGGGGCAGATGGCTCACCCCTCCACTTT.

A few counts support this clone. V usage is TRBV19 and J usage is TRBJ1-5; a possible D gene is TRBD1 (5 bases). With 3 bases removed from V and 4 bases from J, the gap between germline ends came to 10 bases. Germline V gives CDR1 LNHDA, CDR2 SQIVND (reference sequence). This CDR3 region has 14 residues. Here the CDR3 DNA reads TGTGCCAGTAGTATCGCGGCAGGGAATCAGCCCCAGCATTTT. Amino acid sequence: CASSIAAGNQPQHF.

The rearrangement joins TRBV3-1 (or the pseudogene TRBV3-2) to TRBJ2-1, with 9 bases fitting TRBD2. CDR1 is LGHDT and CDR2 is YNNKEL in the germline V gene (reference sequence). CDR3 length: 14 amino acids. After removal of 1 base from V and 9 bases from J, the junction contained 4 bases not matched to a gene. CDR3: CASSQGGSGGEQFF. The DNA of the CDR3 is TGTGCCAGCAGCCAAGGGGGTAGCGGGGGTGAGCAGTTCTTC.

The chain uses TRBV25-1 and TRBJ1-1, with 8 bases lining up with TRBD1. Germline V gene sequence: CDR1 MGHDK, CDR2 SYGVNS. V lost 7 bases, J lost 1 base, and 14 bases stayed unmatched. The CDR3 is 17 amino acids. The CDR3 nucleotides read TGTGCCAGCACTCGATTTGAAGGACAGGGAGGGAACACTGAAGCTTTCTTT. It is translated as CASTRFEGQGGNTEAFF.